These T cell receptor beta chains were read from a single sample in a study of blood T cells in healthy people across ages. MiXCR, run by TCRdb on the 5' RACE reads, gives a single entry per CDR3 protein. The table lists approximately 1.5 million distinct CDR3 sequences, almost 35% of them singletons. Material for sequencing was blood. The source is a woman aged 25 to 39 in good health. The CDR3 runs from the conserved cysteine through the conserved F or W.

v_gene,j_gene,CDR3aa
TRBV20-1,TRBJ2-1,CSAPIPRMANEQFF
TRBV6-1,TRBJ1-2,CASNPWRGRGHDYGYTF
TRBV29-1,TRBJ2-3,CSAAGPDTQYF
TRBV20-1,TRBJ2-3,CSATWTSRSTDTQYF
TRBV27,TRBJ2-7,CASSSYGQVFYEQYF
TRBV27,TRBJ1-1,CASSSARDRGMNTEAFF
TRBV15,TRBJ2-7,CATTKERDLDEQYF
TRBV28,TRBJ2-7,CASSFQRVPYEQYF
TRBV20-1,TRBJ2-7,CSASAGLAGDEQYF
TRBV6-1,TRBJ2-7,CASRITGKEQYF
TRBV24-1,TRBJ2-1,CATSESGPTYNEQFF
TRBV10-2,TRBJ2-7,CASSPSSGSSEQYF
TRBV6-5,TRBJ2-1,CASSYAGGNEQFF
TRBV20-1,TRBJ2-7,CSAEPPGRGIYEQYF
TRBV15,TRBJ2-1,CATSRAKGFYNEQFF
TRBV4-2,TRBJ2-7,CASSPRERNYEQYF
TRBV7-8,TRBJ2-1,CASRRLAGVNSYNEQFF
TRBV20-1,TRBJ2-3,CSATSGGVTGDTQYF
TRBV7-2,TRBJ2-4,CASSLVASGRAKSIQYF
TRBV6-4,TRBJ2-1,CASSEDVSSYNEQFF
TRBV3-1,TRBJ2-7,CASSRRLGTGIYEQYF
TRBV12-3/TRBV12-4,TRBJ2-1,CASSFTNYNEQFF
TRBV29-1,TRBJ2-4,CGVAGGGGIQYF
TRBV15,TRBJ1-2,CATSREVGYGYTF
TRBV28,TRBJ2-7,CASSPRTGVYEQYF